These T cell receptor beta chains were read from a single sample in a study of cytomegalovirus exposure and HLA in healthy donors. Generated by immunoSEQ multiplex PCR, the TCRdb table keeps only in-frame clones and is missing some. The repertoire holds 120,000 or so clones, with approximately 81% as singletons. Sequences were obtained from PBMCs. The receptors shown here come from a young man in good health and CMV-seropositive. Each CDR3 is given with its conserved first and last residue. The D gene is left open where the match is weak.

TRBV6-4	-	TRBJ2-7	CASSERAGTYEQYF	TGTGCCAGCAGTGAAAGAGCCGGGACCTACGAGCAGTACTTC
TRBV27	TRBD1	TRBJ1-5	CASSRDRGQPQHF	TGTGCCAGCAGTCGGGACAGGGGTCAGCCCCAGCATTTT
TRBV7-8	-	TRBJ1-6	CASSLVTGMGSPLHF	TGTGCCAGCAGCTTAGTGACAGGCATGGGGTCACCCCTCCACTTT
TRBV9	-	TRBJ2-4	CASSVVLRVAKNIQYF	TGTGCCAGCAGCGTAGTTCTCCGCGTAGCCAAAAACATTCAGTACTTC
TRBV27	TRBD1	TRBJ2-6	CASSPIGQGIGSGANVLTF	TGTGCCAGCAGTCCCATAGGACAGGGAATTGGCTCTGGGGCCAACGTCCTGACTTTC
TRBV11-3	-	TRBJ2-2	CASSSVTRGPGELFF	TGTGCCAGCAGCTCCGTAACCAGGGGACCCGGGGAGCTGTTTTTT
TRBV5-1	-	TRBJ2-3	CASSPGEITDTQYF	TGCGCCAGCAGTCCCGGGGAGATCACAGATACGCAGTATTTT
TRBV6-1	-	TRBJ2-4	CASSVDSSDIQYF	TGTGCCAGCAGTGTGGACAGTTCCGACATTCAGTACTTC
TRBV27	-	TRBJ1-4	CASSPSYALNEKLFF	TGTGCCAGCAGCCCCTCCTACGCTCTTAATGAAAAACTGTTTTTT
TRBV19	-	TRBJ1-6	CASSIGTGSPLHF	TGTGCCAGTAGTATCGGCACAGGATCACCCCTCCACTTT
TRBV6-1	-	TRBJ1-5	CASSESGEMNQPQHF	TGTGCCAGCAGTGAATCGGGGGAGATGAATCAGCCCCAGCATTTT
TRBV29-1	-	TRBJ2-1	CSVGGPKLSEQFF	TGCAGCGTTGGCGGGCCGAAGCTCAGTGAGCAGTTCTTC
TRBV7-2	TRBD1	TRBJ2-6	CASSQITGAGANVLTF	TGTGCCAGCAGCCAAATAACAGGGGCTGGGGCCAACGTCCTGACTTTC
TRBV19	TRBD2	TRBJ2-1	CASSIGGRGHNEQFF	TGTGCCAGTAGTATCGGCGGGAGGGGTCACAATGAGCAGTTCTTC
TRBV7-8	TRBD1	TRBJ1-6	CASRANWGTGDSPLHF	TGTGCCAGCAGGGCGAATTGGGGGACAGGGGATTCACCCCTCCACTTT